This TCR beta chain came from a study of blood T cell repertoires in COVID-19. The CDR3 length is 14 residues. Germline CDR1 SQVTM, CDR2 ANQGSEA. Trimming stripped 7 bases from V and 0 bases from J, with 15 bases between. Original data processing: Amplification of reference gene primers was used by the study to estimate nucleated cell counts. Using immunoSEQ multiplex PCR, the repertoire was profiled, and TCRdb retains in-frame clones only, with some absent. D and trimming come from the DNA, and the V and J calls and clone size come from that table. The profile shows roughly 120,000 clones, over 80% of them singletons.

The specimen was peripheral blood. The TCR was taken from a man between 65 and 85 years old with acute or convalescent COVID-19. This chain joins TRBV29-1 and TRBJ1-1; maybe TRBD1 (5 bases). The CDR3 DNA reads as TGCAGCGGAGGACGGGGGACGGTGAACACTGAAGCTTTCTTT. This gives the protein CSGGRGTVNTEAFF. The entire variable domain, with the rest obtained from reference TRBV29-1 and TRBJ1-1, is as follows: SAVISQKPSRDICQRGTSLTIQCQVDSQVTMMFWYRQQPGQSLTLIATANQGSEATYESGFVIDKFPISRPNLTFSTLTVSNMSPEDSSIYLCSGGRGTVNTEAFFGQGTRLTVV.